Listed below are T cell receptor beta chains from one sample, sequenced in a study of beta chain features in type 1 diabetes. Produced via immunoSEQ multiplex PCR; TCRdb's table is partial and in-frame only. The sample lists over 500,000 clones; 15% to 18% were seen once. Sequenced sample: naive CD4+ T cells from blood. These receptors came from a young man in good health. Both conserved end residues are part of each CDR3. A D gene is named only where the DNA matches it firmly. Not every row has a clone size; where given, it reads once, few, many or a size class.

v_gene	d_gene	abundance	len	j_gene	CDR3aa	CDR3nt
TRBV10-3	NA	NA	16	TRBJ2-7	CAIRDTGEGLSYEQYF	TGTGCCATCAGGGATACAGGGGAGGGCCTATCCTACGAGCAGTACTTC
TRBV5-1	NA	NA	17	TRBJ1-1	CASSFFSEAYMNTEAFF	TGCGCCAGCAGCTTCTTCAGCGAGGCCTACATGAACACTGAAGCTTTCTTT
TRBV19	NA	NA	14	TRBJ2-7	CASSIRGSAYEQYF	TGTGCCAGTAGTATCAGGGGCTCAGCCTACGAGCAGTACTTC
TRBV18	NA	NA	12	TRBJ2-2	CASSPGTGELFF	TGTGCCAGCTCACCAGGAACCGGGGAGCTGTTTTTT
TRBV4-2	NA	NA	15	TRBJ1-5	CASSHGPGWGQPQHF	TGTGCCAGCAGCCACGGTCCGGGGTGGGGTCAGCCCCAGCATTTT
TRBV10-3	TRBD2	NA	16	TRBJ2-5	CAISESSGGAVKTQYF	TGTGCCATCAGTGAGTCGAGCGGGGGGGCCGTAAAGACCCAGTACTTC
TRBV9	TRBD2	NA	18	TRBJ2-5	CASSVSTSGRGWQETQYF	TGTGCCAGCAGCGTATCGACTAGCGGGAGAGGTTGGCAAGAGACCCAGTACTTC
TRBV19	NA	NA	14	TRBJ2-3	CASNTNTRSDTQYF	TGTGCCAGTAATACTAACACCAGGTCAGATACGCAGTATTTT
TRBV27	TRBD1	few	17	TRBJ2-6	CASSLVGQGYGANVLTF	TGTGCCAGCAGTTTAGTCGGACAGGGGTACGGGGCCAACGTCCTGACTTTC
TRBV7-9	NA	NA	14	TRBJ2-1	CASSFRATYNEQFF	TGTGCCAGCAGCTTCAGGGCGACCTACAATGAGCAGTTCTTC
TRBV7-9	NA	NA	14	TRBJ2-1	CASSLARLGGEQFF	TGTGCCAGCAGCCTAGCCCGCCTCGGGGGTGAGCAGTTCTTC
TRBV7-2	NA	NA	14	TRBJ2-1	CASSLGRRLGEQFF	TGTGCCAGCAGCTTAGGACGCCGTTTGGGTGAGCAGTTCTTC
TRBV30	NA	few	14	TRBJ1-1	CAWKLDGKNTEAFF	TGTGCCTGGAAACTGGACGGGAAGAACACTGAAGCTTTCTTT
TRBV5-1	NA	few	12	TRBJ2-7	CASSPDSYEQYF	TGCGCCAGCAGCCCGGACAGCTACGAGCAGTACTTC
TRBV28	NA	few	13	TRBJ1-3	CASSSRFGNTIYF	TGTGCCAGCAGTTCAAGGTTCGGAAACACCATATATTTT
TRBV14	TRBD1	many	15	TRBJ2-5	CASSHIGQGLETQYF	TGTGCCAGCAGCCATATCGGACAGGGCCTAGAGACCCAGTACTTC
TRBV5-1	TRBD1	NA	14	TRBJ2-7	CASSFLDRAIEQYF	TGCGCCAGCAGCTTTTTGGACAGGGCAATCGAGCAGTACTTC
TRBV2	NA	few	12	TRBJ2-7	CASRGVTYEQYF	TGTGCCAGCCGTGGGGTAACCTACGAGCAGTACTTC
TRBV27	TRBD1	NA	15	TRBJ1-1	CASSIPGQGPTEAFF	TGTGCCAGCAGTATTCCGGGACAGGGGCCCACTGAAGCTTTCTTT
TRBV27	TRBD1	NA	14	TRBJ1-2	CASSRQGTNYGYTF	TGTGCCAGCAGTAGACAGGGGACAAACTATGGCTACACCTTC
TRBV29-1	NA	NA	13	TRBJ2-5	CSVEIGPGETQYF	TGCAGCGTTGAGATCGGGCCGGGGGAGACCCAGTACTTC
TRBV28	NA	NA	12	TRBJ1-2	CASSFKGHLFTF	TGTGCCAGCAGTTTTAAGGGACATTTGTTCACCTTC
TRBV9	TRBD1	NA	13	TRBJ1-1	CASNPQDRGEAFF	TGTGCCAGCAACCCGCAGGACAGGGGTGAAGCTTTCTTT
TRBV7-8	TRBD1	NA	16	TRBJ2-5	CASSLGRTGLQETQYF	TGTGCCAGCAGCTTAGGGAGGACAGGCTTACAAGAGACCCAGTACTTC
TRBV4-3	NA	few	14	TRBJ2-3	CASSQRGSVDTQYF	TGCGCCAGCAGCCAACGGGGTAGTGTAGATACGCAGTATTTT
TRBV29-1	NA	few	16	TRBJ2-7	CSVQPFSTEKSYEQYF	TGCAGCGTTCAACCCTTTTCGACAGAAAAATCCTACGAGCAGTACTTC
TRBV4-3	TRBD2	NA	15	TRBJ2-1	CASSEGLAGVNEQFF	TGCGCCAGCAGCGAGGGACTAGCGGGAGTGAATGAGCAGTTCTTC
TRBV10-3	NA	NA	14	TRBJ1-2	CAISVERKDYGYTF	TGTGCCATCAGTGTCGAAAGGAAAGACTATGGCTACACCTTC
TRBV29-1	TRBD1	few	13	TRBJ2-7	CSASTGALYEQYF	TGCAGCGCTTCGACAGGGGCTTTGTACGAGCAGTACTTC
TRBV28	NA	NA	12	TRBJ2-3	CASSFMGNTQYF	TGTGCCAGCAGTTTTATGGGAAATACGCAGTATTTT
TRBV6-5	TRBD1	few	11	TRBJ1-1	CASTGKGAAFF	TGTGCCAGCACGGGTAAGGGGGCGGCTTTCTTT
TRBV5-1	TRBD1	NA	14	TRBJ1-3	CASSWDRDGNTIYF	TGCGCCAGCAGCTGGGACAGGGATGGAAACACCATATATTTT
TRBV28	TRBD2	few	17	TRBJ2-1	CASSPLTSASSYNEQFF	TGTGCCAGCAGTCCTCTGACTAGCGCGAGCTCCTACAATGAGCAGTTCTTC
TRBV6-1	NA	few	15	TRBJ2-7	CASSERTRGWYEQYF	TGTGCCAGCAGTGAAAGGACCAGGGGCTGGTACGAGCAGTACTTC
TRBV5-1	NA	few	14	TRBJ1-1	CASSLAWGGTEAFF	TGCGCCAGCAGCTTGGCCTGGGGCGGCACTGAAGCTTTCTTT
TRBV5-4	NA	NA	15	TRBJ2-6	CASSPTGSGANVLTF	TGTGCCAGCAGCCCAACCGGCTCTGGGGCCAACGTCCTGACTTTC
TRBV18	TRBD2	NA	14	TRBJ2-7	CASSPTSAAYEQYF	TGTGCCAGCTCCCCTACTAGCGCGGCCTACGAGCAGTACTTC
TRBV2	NA	few	14	TRBJ2-7	CASRPEISVYEQYF	TGTGCCAGCAGACCAGAAATCTCCGTTTACGAGCAGTACTTC
TRBV2	NA	few	13	TRBJ1-3	CASRVESGNTIYF	TGTGCCAGCAGGGTTGAATCTGGAAACACCATATATTTT
TRBV7-2	NA	NA	16	TRBJ2-1	CASSFQTGGHYNEQFF	TGTGCCAGCAGCTTTCAGACAGGAGGTCACTACAATGAGCAGTTCTTC
TRBV29-1	NA	NA	14	TRBJ1-4	CSVFFPDANEKLFF	TGCAGCGTCTTTTTCCCGGACGCTAATGAAAAACTGTTTTTT
TRBV5-1	NA	NA	15	TRBJ2-7	CASSTGQISSYEQYF	TGCGCCAGCAGCACCGGACAGATTTCCTCCTACGAGCAGTACTTC
TRBV10-3	NA	few	16	TRBJ1-5	CATGGVPTYSNQPQHF	TGTGCCACCGGGGGGGTTCCTACCTATAGCAATCAGCCCCAGCATTTT
TRBV7-6	TRBD2	few	15	TRBJ2-7	CASSLLGLAVYEQYF	TGTGCCAGCAGCTTACTCGGACTAGCGGTCTACGAGCAGTACTTC
TRBV28	TRBD1	NA	17	TRBJ1-5	CASSTGTAPRVNQPQHF	TGTGCCAGCAGCACCGGGACAGCTCCCCGGGTCAATCAGCCCCAGCATTTT
TRBV7-2	NA	NA	14	TRBJ1-1	CASSSRAIPWKAFF	TGTGCCAGCAGCTCCCGGGCCATCCCCTGGAAAGCTTTCTTT
TRBV28	TRBD1	NA	14	TRBJ2-7	CASSRTRGSDEQYF	TGTGCCAGCAGTCGAACCAGGGGGAGCGACGAGCAGTACTTC
TRBV4-1	NA	NA	21	TRBJ1-4	CASSTRVRAGAALSTNEKLFF	TGCGCCAGCAGCACACGTGTTAGAGCGGGGGCTGCCCTTTCAACTAATGAAAAACTGTTTTTT
TRBV5-1	NA	NA	17	TRBJ2-6	CASSADSSYSGANVLTF	TGCGCCAGCAGCGCGGACAGTTCCTACTCTGGGGCCAACGTCCTGACTTTC
TRBV7-3	NA	NA	14	TRBJ2-3	CASRAGSGTDTQYF	TGTGCCAGCAGGGCCGGGAGTGGCACAGATACGCAGTATTTT
TRBV25-1	TRBD1	few	14	TRBJ1-4	CASGDRATNEKLFF	TGTGCCAGCGGGGACAGGGCAACTAATGAAAAACTGTTTTTT